The rows below give T cell receptor beta chains drawn from one sample of a study of T-cell reconstitution after alpha-beta-depleted transplantation in children. Using its own MiXCR run on the PCR reads, TCRdb lists one record per CDR3 protein. Among some 220,000 distinct CDR3 sequences listed, approximately 10% were seen once. The sample here was PBMCs, taken before TCRalphabeta/CD19-depleted stem cell transplant. Source of these receptors: a child younger than two with acute myeloid leukemia, due to receive a stem cell transplant. Both conserved end residues are part of each CDR3. A D gene is named only where the DNA matches it firmly. For some rows the clone size is stated as once, few or many, or as a class when expanded; others skip it.

J gene: TRBJ2-2
CDR3 length: 13
V gene: TRBV7-2
clone size: many
D gene: .
CDR3 DNA: TGTGCCAGCAGCGAACAGGTCACCGGGGAGCTGTTTTTT
CDR3 protein: CASSEQVTGELFF

J gene: TRBJ2-7
CDR3 length: 13
V gene: TRBV7-9
clone size: many
D gene: .
CDR3 DNA: TGTGCCAGCAGCTTATCCTCGCTCCCCTCGAAGTACTTC
CDR3 protein: CASSLSSLPSKYF

J gene: TRBJ2-2
CDR3 length: 13
V gene: TRBV7-3
clone size: many
D gene: .
CDR3 DNA: TGTGCCAGCAGTTCCACGGACACCGGGGAGCTGTTTTTT
CDR3 protein: CASSSTDTGELFF

J gene: TRBJ2-2
CDR3 length: 12
V gene: TRBV12-3/TRBV12-4
clone size: many
D gene: .
CDR3 DNA: TGTGCCAGCAGCCCTCTCTTTGGGGAGCTGTTTTTT
CDR3 protein: CASSPLFGELFF

J gene: TRBJ2-2
CDR3 length: 12
V gene: TRBV30
clone size: few
D gene: .
CDR3 DNA: TGTGCCTGGAGTTGGGCTACCGGGGAGCTGTTTTTT
CDR3 protein: CAWSWATGELFF

J gene: TRBJ1-5
CDR3 length: 14
V gene: TRBV7-9
clone size: many
D gene: .
CDR3 DNA: TGTGCCAGCAGCTTAGATGGGGGGGGTCAGCCCCAGCATTTT
CDR3 protein: CASSLDGGGQPQHF

J gene: TRBJ1-2
CDR3 length: 11
V gene: TRBV20-1
clone size: many
D gene: .
CDR3 DNA: TGCAGTGCTAGACTCGGGACCTCAGAAACCTTC
CDR3 protein: CSARLGTSETF

J gene: TRBJ2-2
CDR3 length: 14
V gene: TRBV7-2
clone size: many
D gene: .
CDR3 DNA: TGTGCCAGCAGCTCTCATACGAACACCGGGGAGCTGTTTTTT
CDR3 protein: CASSSHTNTGELFF

J gene: TRBJ1-2
CDR3 length: 13
V gene: TRBV30
clone size: many
D gene: .
CDR3 DNA: TGTGCCTGGAGTCGCGGGACCTTTTCTGGCTACACCTTC
CDR3 protein: CAWSRGTFSGYTF

J gene: TRBJ2-7
CDR3 length: 14
V gene: TRBV28
clone size: many
D gene: TRBD1
CDR3 DNA: TGTGCCAGTACCGGTCAGGGGGAGATGTACGAGCAGTACTTC
CDR3 protein: CASTGQGEMYEQYF

J gene: TRBJ1-2
CDR3 length: 13
V gene: TRBV5-1
clone size: few
D gene: .
CDR3 DNA: TGCGCCAGCAGGAAGAAGGGCTCGGATGGCTACACCTTC
CDR3 protein: CASRKKGSDGYTF

J gene: TRBJ2-3
CDR3 length: 14
V gene: TRBV28
clone size: many
D gene: TRBD2
CDR3 DNA: TGTGCCAGCAGTCCTAGCGGAGGCCCAGATACGCAGTATTTT
CDR3 protein: CASSPSGGPDTQYF

J gene: TRBJ2-7
CDR3 length: 15
V gene: TRBV12-3/TRBV12-4
clone size: .
D gene: TRBD1
CDR3 DNA: TGTGCCAGCAGTTTGGCCCCCTCAGGGGGTGGTAACGAGTACTTC
CDR3 protein: CASSLAPSGGGNEYF

J gene: TRBJ1-2
CDR3 length: 14
V gene: TRBV7-2
clone size: many
D gene: TRBD1
CDR3 DNA: TGTGCCAGCAGCTTAGATAACAGGGGGGGAGGCTACACCTTC
CDR3 protein: CASSLDNRGGGYTF

J gene: TRBJ2-3
CDR3 length: 16
V gene: TRBV20-1
clone size: many
D gene: TRBD2
CDR3 DNA: TGCAGTGCTCTCAGACGACTAGCGGGAGAATTAGATACGCAGTATTTT
CDR3 protein: CSALRRLAGELDTQYF

J gene: TRBJ1-1
CDR3 length: 14
V gene: TRBV29-1
clone size: many
D gene: TRBD1
CDR3 DNA: TGCAGCGTTGTATACGGGACAGGAGGCACTGAAGCTTTCTTT
CDR3 protein: CSVVYGTGGTEAFF

J gene: TRBJ2-1
CDR3 length: 12
V gene: TRBV27
clone size: .
D gene: .
CDR3 DNA: TGTGCCAGCAGTCCCTCCTGGGGTGAGCAGTTCTTC
CDR3 protein: CASSPSWGEQFF

J gene: TRBJ2-7
CDR3 length: 12
V gene: TRBV20-1
clone size: many
D gene: .
CDR3 DNA: TGCAGTGCTAGAGATCTACACTACGAGCAGTACTTC
CDR3 protein: CSARDLHYEQYF

J gene: TRBJ2-2
CDR3 length: 14
V gene: TRBV5-1
clone size: many
D gene: .
CDR3 DNA: TGCGCCAGCAGCGTCAGGGGGGACACCGGGGAGCTGTTTTTT
CDR3 protein: CASSVRGDTGELFF

J gene: TRBJ1-5
CDR3 length: 14
V gene: TRBV3-1
clone size: many
D gene: .
CDR3 DNA: TGTGCCAGCAGCCAACATAGTAGCAATCAGCCCCAGCATTTT
CDR3 protein: CASSQHSSNQPQHF

J gene: TRBJ1-2
CDR3 length: 13
V gene: TRBV5-1
clone size: many
D gene: .
CDR3 DNA: TGCGCCAGCGCCCTTCAGGACCTCTATGGCTACACCTTC
CDR3 protein: CASALQDLYGYTF

J gene: TRBJ2-1
CDR3 length: 13
V gene: TRBV20-1
clone size: many
D gene: .
CDR3 DNA: TGCAGTGCTATGCACGGGTTAAACAATGAGCAGTTCTTC
CDR3 protein: CSAMHGLNNEQFF

J gene: TRBJ2-3
CDR3 length: 15
V gene: TRBV6-2/TRBV6-3
clone size: .
D gene: TRBD1
CDR3 DNA: TGTGCCAGCAGTTATGGACAGACAGGGGCAGATACGCAGTATTTT
CDR3 protein: CASSYGQTGADTQYF

J gene: TRBJ1-4
CDR3 length: 14
V gene: TRBV29-1
clone size: many
D gene: .
CDR3 DNA: TGCAGCGTTGAGTGGTCGGAGAGGGAGGAAAAACTGTTTTTT
CDR3 protein: CSVEWSEREEKLFF

J gene: TRBJ1-1
CDR3 length: 15
V gene: TRBV14
clone size: .
D gene: .
CDR3 DNA: TGTGCCAGCAGCCATACGGGGGAGGGGAACACTGAAGCTTTCTTT
CDR3 protein: CASSHTGEGNTEAFF

J gene: TRBJ2-5
CDR3 length: 17
V gene: TRBV12-3/TRBV12-4
clone size: many
D gene: TRBD2
CDR3 DNA: TGTGCCAGCAGTTTATTCGGGGTAGCGGGATTCCAAGAGACCCAGTACTTC
CDR3 protein: CASSLFGVAGFQETQYF

J gene: TRBJ2-2
CDR3 length: 15
V gene: TRBV4-3
clone size: few
D gene: .
CDR3 DNA: TGCGCCAGCAGCCAAGATCCTAGAGGCACCGGGGAGCTGTTTTTT
CDR3 protein: CASSQDPRGTGELFF

J gene: TRBJ2-3
CDR3 length: 15
V gene: TRBV4-1
clone size: .
D gene: .
CDR3 DNA: TGCGCCAGCAGCCCTAACAGGGCCAGCACAGATACGCAGTATTTT
CDR3 protein: CASSPNRASTDTQYF

J gene: TRBJ1-1
CDR3 length: 14
V gene: TRBV6-5
clone size: many
D gene: TRBD1
CDR3 DNA: TGTGCCAGCAGTTCACCGGGACAGGGCACTGAAGCTTTCTTT
CDR3 protein: CASSSPGQGTEAFF

J gene: TRBJ1-5
CDR3 length: 13
V gene: TRBV6-5
clone size: many
D gene: .
CDR3 DNA: TGTGCCAGCAGCTACAATAGCAATCAGCCCCAGCATTTT
CDR3 protein: CASSYNSNQPQHF

J gene: TRBJ2-7
CDR3 length: 15
V gene: TRBV5-1
clone size: many
D gene: .
CDR3 DNA: TGCGCCAGCAGCTTGGATCCGGACAGCTTATACGAGCAGTACTTC
CDR3 protein: CASSLDPDSLYEQYF

J gene: TRBJ1-5
CDR3 length: 14
V gene: TRBV20-1
clone size: few
D gene: .
CDR3 DNA: TGCAGTGCCGAAACGCCAGGGTACAATCAGCCCCAGCATTTT
CDR3 protein: CSAETPGYNQPQHF

J gene: TRBJ2-7
CDR3 length: 12
V gene: TRBV10-3
clone size: many
D gene: .
CDR3 DNA: TGTGCCATCAGTGAAACGTCCTACGAGCAGTACTTC
CDR3 protein: CAISETSYEQYF

J gene: TRBJ1-1
CDR3 length: 14
V gene: TRBV12-3/TRBV12-4
clone size: many
D gene: .
CDR3 DNA: TGTGCCAGCAGTTTAGCGGGGAGGGGCACTGAAGCTTTCTTT
CDR3 protein: CASSLAGRGTEAFF

J gene: TRBJ1-6
CDR3 length: 18
V gene: TRBV20-1
clone size: few
D gene: TRBD1
CDR3 DNA: TGCAGTGCTAGAGACGTAACAGTACGGGACAGCTATAATTCACCCCTCCACTTT
CDR3 protein: CSARDVTVRDSYNSPLHF

J gene: TRBJ2-7
CDR3 length: 14
V gene: TRBV5-1
clone size: many
D gene: .
CDR3 DNA: TGCGCCAGCAGCTTGCCAGGGTCTCTCTACGAGCAGTACTTC
CDR3 protein: CASSLPGSLYEQYF

J gene: TRBJ2-2
CDR3 length: 14
V gene: TRBV20-1
clone size: many
D gene: TRBD2
CDR3 DNA: TGCAGTGCGAAGCCGGGACTAGCGAGCGGGGAGCTGTTTTTT
CDR3 protein: CSAKPGLASGELFF

J gene: TRBJ1-3
CDR3 length: 14
V gene: TRBV27
clone size: many
D gene: .
CDR3 DNA: TGTGCCAGCAGTCCCCGATCCGAGGGAAACACCATATATTTT
CDR3 protein: CASSPRSEGNTIYF

J gene: TRBJ1-2
CDR3 length: 14
V gene: TRBV20-1
clone size: many
D gene: .
CDR3 DNA: TGCAGTGCTAGTCCCCCTACAGAAAACTATGGCTACACCTTC
CDR3 protein: CSASPPTENYGYTF

J gene: TRBJ2-2
CDR3 length: 18
V gene: TRBV11-2
clone size: many
D gene: .
CDR3 DNA: TGTGCCAGCAGCTTAGATCAGGGGCTAGCGGAGAACACCGGGGAGCTGTTTTTT
CDR3 protein: CASSLDQGLAENTGELFF

J gene: TRBJ1-2
CDR3 length: 13
V gene: TRBV14
clone size: once
D gene: .
CDR3 DNA: TGTGCCAGCAGCCTATGGGCGGGGGATGGCTACACCTTC
CDR3 protein: CASSLWAGDGYTF

J gene: TRBJ1-2
CDR3 length: 14
V gene: TRBV20-1
clone size: many
D gene: .
CDR3 DNA: TGCAGTGCTGATAAGGGAAAGGCTAACTATGGCTACACCTTC
CDR3 protein: CSADKGKANYGYTF

J gene: TRBJ2-3
CDR3 length: 15
V gene: TRBV5-1
clone size: medium-sized
D gene: .
CDR3 DNA: TGCGCCAGCAGCCCTGGGCCCGGGGGCCCGGATACGCAGTATTTT
CDR3 protein: CASSPGPGGPDTQYF

J gene: TRBJ2-2
CDR3 length: 12
V gene: TRBV24-1
clone size: many
D gene: .
CDR3 DNA: TGTGCCACCAGTGATTGGGGCGGGGAGCTGTTTTTT
CDR3 protein: CATSDWGGELFF

J gene: TRBJ1-1
CDR3 length: 15
V gene: TRBV4-1
clone size: many
D gene: .
CDR3 DNA: TGCGCCAGCAGCCAAGATGGGTTTGGGAACACTGAAGCTTTCTTT
CDR3 protein: CASSQDGFGNTEAFF

J gene: TRBJ2-5
CDR3 length: 14
V gene: TRBV12-3/TRBV12-4
clone size: many
D gene: TRBD1
CDR3 DNA: TGTGCCAGCACCCTCGGGACAGGTGGGGAGACCCAGTACTTC
CDR3 protein: CASTLGTGGETQYF

J gene: TRBJ2-1
CDR3 length: 15
V gene: TRBV5-1
clone size: many
D gene: .
CDR3 DNA: TGCGCCAGCAGCTTGGAGTCATGGATGGACAATGAGCAGTTCTTC
CDR3 protein: CASSLESWMDNEQFF